This T cell receptor (beta chain) derives from a study of a mutant IDH1 vaccine in newly diagnosed glioma. Overall study: Following radiotherapy alone, or alongside temozolomide cycles, vaccination was started after an interval of 4-6 weeks. Sex distribution of treated patients was about 62% male and about 38% female; mean age was 40.4 years.

Clones were read by immunoSEQ multiplex PCR, and TCRdb kept only the in-frame ones, dropping some. The sample includes about 48,000 clones, over 60% seen only once; the top ten take about 12%. In the case of this clone: The antigen remains undetermined. The junction differs from germline at one of its ends, possibly a read error.

Specified time point: week 35, safety follow-up. Doses comprised 300 ug of mutant IDH1 20-mer peptide each, plus topical imiquimod. Germline V lookup: CDR1 ENHRY, CDR2 SYGVKD. This CDR3 contains 14 residues. This clonotype was sampled from a man aged 40-49 years with glioma. The sequencing here drew on PBMCs, taken from a glioma patient whose treatment included an IDH1 peptide vaccine. This sequence joins TRBV10-3 and TRBJ2-1; D possibly corresponds to TRBD2 (5 bases). The CDR3 spells CASSEARATDEQFF. CDR3 coding DNA: TGTGCCAGCAGTGAAGCGAGGGCTACGGATGAGCAGTTCTTC.